The 28 T cell receptor beta chains given below trace back to one sample, sequenced in a study of cytomegalovirus exposure and HLA in healthy donors. The study ran its PCR with 60 Vbeta and 13 Jbeta primers. The table came from immunoSEQ multiplex PCR; TCRdb's copy has only in-frame clones and leaves some out. Here the sample table reports about 140,000 clones. The sequenced material came from PBMCs. The receptors were gathered from a male donor in good health and CMV-seronegative.

The genes are TRBV10-1 and TRBJ1-1, with D hard to call. Trimming removed 5 bases from V and 2 bases from J, with 12 bases in between. Germline-derived CDR1 and CDR2 are WNHNN and SYGVQD (reference sequence). This CDR3 has 14 amino acids. The CDR3 DNA reads as TGCGCCAGCAGTAAGGAGCGGCTTAACACTGAAGCTTTCTTT. The encoded protein is CASSKERLNTEAFF.

The chain combines TRBV9 with TRBJ1-3, with TRBD1 as a possible D gene (5 bases). The V end lost 3 bases, the J end lost 0 bases, and 13 bases lay between the germline ends. The CDR3 loop spans 16 amino acids. CDR1 and CDR2 from the germline V gene are SGDLS and YYNGEE. This chain's CDR3 is CASSAGGGDSGNTIYF. CDR3 bases: TGTGCCAGCAGCGCCGGCGGGGGGGACTCTGGAAACACCATATATTTT.

The V gene is TRBV9, the J gene TRBJ1-2, with D perhaps matching TRBD1 (5 bases). CDR1 and CDR2 from the germline V gene are SGDLS and YYNGEE. The V gene lost 0 bases and the J gene lost 7 bases, with 16 bases spanning the gap. The CDR3 consists of 15 residues. The CDR3 DNA reads as TGTGCCAGCAGCGTAGTAACAGGCCCCGTAGCTGGCTACACCTTC. Translating it yields CASSVVTGPVAGYTF.

The chain couples TRBV7-2 to TRBJ1-2; no firm D call. The V end lost 4 bases, the J end lost 8 bases, and 20 bases lay between the germline ends. This CDR3 has 15 residues. Germline values: CDR1 SGHTA, CDR2 FQGNSA. The CDR3 loop is CASSWELNGPEGYTF. The CDR3 DNA reads TGTGCCAGCAGCTGGGAGTTGAACGGCCCGGAGGGCTACACCTTC.

The chain joins TRBV6-5 to TRBJ2-7, with a tentative D call TRBD1 (6 bases). Germline CDR1 and CDR2: MNHEY and SVGAGI. The CDR3 is 14 amino acids. V was shortened by 2 bases and J by 2 bases, with 10 bases between the two germline ends. The CDR3 here is CASSYHRAAYEQYF. The CDR3 nucleotides read TGTGCCAGCAGTTACCACAGGGCGGCCTACGAGCAGTACTTC.

The chain is built from TRBV9 and TRBJ2-1, with a weak D call TRBD1 (5 bases). This CDR3 contains 13 residues. V gave up 0 bases and J gave up 10 bases, with 11 bases separating them. Germline CDR1 reads SGDLS; CDR2 reads YYNGEE. As DNA, the CDR3 is TGTGCCAGCAGCGTAGTAAGGGGCACGGAGCAGTTCTTC. This gives the protein CASSVVRGTEQFF.

This sequence joins TRBV6-5 and TRBJ2-7, with D possibly matching TRBD2 (7 bases). Germline CDR1 and CDR2: MNHEY and SVGAGI. The CDR3 has 12 amino acids. The ends were cut back, 10 bases at V and 3 bases at J, with 13 bases in the middle. CDR3 region: CATSGTNYEQYF. CDR3 DNA: TGTGCCACCAGCGGGACAAACTACGAGCAGTACTTC.

The genes are TRBV13 and TRBJ1-1; no firm D call. CDR1 PRHDT and CDR2 FYEKMQ come from the germline V gene (reference sequence). V was clipped by 6 bases and J by 1 base, with 9 bases between them. This CDR3 is 13 amino acids long. The CDR3 DNA is TGTGCCAGCAGGAACCTTAGGAACACTGAAGCTTTCTTT. As protein: CASRNLRNTEAFF.

V gene TRBV30 combines with J gene TRBJ1-5; D gene unclear. The CDR3 contains 15 residues. V lost 3 bases and J 4 bases, leaving 16 bases between the germline ends. Germline V gives CDR1 GTSNPN, CDR2 SVGIG (reference sequence). CDR3 DNA sequence: TGTGCCTGGAGCCCATCGGGAGGTTGGAATCAGCCCCAGCATTTT. This gives the protein CAWSPSGGWNQPQHF.

The chain employs TRBV10-3 and TRBJ2-7, with 8 bases identical to TRBD1. Germline values: CDR1 ENHRY, CDR2 SYGVKD. J lost 5 bases, V lost 6 bases, and 6 bases had no gene match. CDR3 length: 13 amino acids. CDR3 sequence: CAIRITGGDEQYF. The DNA of the CDR3 is TGTGCCATCAGGATTACAGGGGGTGACGAGCAGTACTTC.

The rearrangement uses TRBV6-6 and TRBJ1-2, with 7 nucleotides matching TRBD1. J gave up 6 bases and V 6 bases, and 7 bases lay outside the gene matches. The CDR3 spans 13 residues. The germline V gene encodes CDR1 MNHNY and CDR2 SVGAGI (reference sequence). The CDR3 nucleotides are TGTGCCAGCAGCCGCGACAGGGAGGATGGCTACACCTTC. Translating it yields CASSRDREDGYTF.

CDR3 DNA sequence: TGTGCCAGCTCAACGGGACTATCCGGATATGAGCAGTTCTTC. Protein: CASSTGLSGYEQFF. The chain employs TRBV18 and TRBJ2-1; 7 bases are shared with TRBD2. Germline CDR1 reads KGHSH; CDR2 reads LQKENI. There are 14 residues in the CDR3. V shed 5 bases and J 8 bases; nucleotides not matched to a gene: 9.

The V gene is TRBV6-4, the J gene TRBJ2-2, with D uncertain. Germline V gene lookup returns CDR1 MRHNA and CDR2 SNTAGT. V lost 2 bases to trimming and J lost 6 bases, with 13 bases between them. This CDR3 is 15 amino acids long. CDR3 in amino acids: CASSDGVISAGELFF. The CDR3 region has the DNA TGTGCCAGCAGTGACGGAGTGATTTCAGCCGGGGAGCTGTTTTTT.

V and J are TRBV30 and TRBJ2-1; a possible D gene is TRBD2 (6 bases). The CDR3 runs to 14 residues. Germline CDR1 GTSNPN, CDR2 SVGIG (reference sequence). With 2 bases removed from V and 7 bases from J, the gap between germline ends came to 15 bases. CDR3 coding DNA: TGTGCCTGGAGTCCCCTAGCGAATTCGAATGAGCAGTTCTTC. Translation: CAWSPLANSNEQFF.

The rearrangement links TRBV29-1 to TRBJ2-3; the D gene is possibly TRBD1 (6 bases). This CDR3 has 14 amino acids. V lost 7 bases to trimming and J lost 6 bases, with 20 bases between them. The germline gives CDR1 SQVTM, CDR2 ANQGSEA. In DNA, the CDR3 is TGCAGCGAACTACAGGGTGGGTTTACGGATACGCAGTATTTT. It codes for CSELQGGFTDTQYF.

The chain recombines TRBV19 with TRBJ1-5; perhaps TRBD1 as D (5 bases). The V gene lost 6 bases and the J gene lost 2 bases, with 14 bases spanning the gap. Per the germline V gene, CDR1 is LNHDA and CDR2 is SQIVND (reference sequence). This CDR3 has 15 residues. Here the CDR3 DNA reads TGTGCCAGTAGCCAGGGTTCCCTGGGCAATCAGCCCCAGCATTTT. This codes for CASSQGSLGNQPQHF.

The chain recombines TRBV7-2 with TRBJ1-2, with D tentatively TRBD1 (6 bases). The CDR3 loop spans 15 amino acids. The germline V gene encodes CDR1 SGHTA and CDR2 FQGNSA. Trimming removed 3 bases at V and 2 bases at J, with 13 bases between. The CDR3 reads CASSLKGGPNYGYTF. In nucleotides, the CDR3 is TGTGCCAGCAGCTTGAAGGGGGGGCCAAACTATGGCTACACCTTC.

The J gene is TRBJ1-1, the V gene TRBV2; D perhaps matches TRBD1 (5 bases). With 3 bases removed from V and 3 bases from J, the gap between germline ends came to 11 bases. Germline CDR1 SNHLY, CDR2 FYNNEI. The CDR3 has 14 residues. The CDR3 protein is CASSDWTSDTEAFF. DNA for the CDR3: TGTGCCAGCAGTGACTGGACATCCGACACTGAAGCTTTCTTT.

The V and J genes are TRBV29-1 and TRBJ2-2; 8 positions match TRBD1. CDR1 is SQVTM, CDR2 ANQGSEA, per germline. The length of the CDR3 is 16 residues. The J segment lost 2 bases and the V segment lost 7 bases, leaving 12 bases of the junction unmatched. CDR3 protein: CSATKGQAINTGELFF. The CDR3 DNA reads as TGCAGCGCAACCAAGGGACAGGCGATTAACACCGGGGAGCTGTTTTTT.

This rearrangement joins TRBV18 to TRBJ2-1; possibly TRBD2 for D (5 bases). Per germline, CDR1 KGHSH and CDR2 LQKENI. Trimming left V 2 bases short and J 0 bases short, with 5 bases between. The CDR3 spans 14 residues. The CDR3 spells CASSPSGSYNEQFF. The CDR3 DNA is TGTGCCAGCTCACCAAGCGGCTCCTACAATGAGCAGTTCTTC.

CDR3 coding DNA: TGTGCCAGCAGCGCCACAGGGGGCGGGGGCTACACCTTC. Translated: CASSATGGGGYTF. The rearrangement links TRBV6-4 to TRBJ1-2; 9 bases fit TRBD1. The CDR3 length is 13 residues. The V and J ends lost 6 bases and 8 bases, in that order; junction bases with no gene match: 7. Germline lookup yields CDR1 MRHNA and CDR2 SNTAGT.

V is TRBV5-4 and J is TRBJ2-1, with 8 bases that match TRBD2. V lost 3 bases to trimming and J lost 5 bases; unmatched junction nucleotides: 7. Germline V gene sequence: CDR1 SGHNT, CDR2 YYREEE (reference sequence). The CDR3 runs to 15 residues. CDR3 sequence reads: CASSYWREVHNEQFF. The CDR3 DNA is TGTGCCAGCAGCTACTGGCGGGAGGTACACAATGAGCAGTTCTTC.

CDR3 in DNA: TGTGCCAGCAGTGTGGGGGGGAATGAGCAGTTCTTC. Protein: CASSVGGNEQFF. The rearrangement joins TRBV27 to TRBJ2-1, with 7 positions matching TRBD2. This CDR3 has 12 residues. The germline gives CDR1 MNHEY, CDR2 SMNVEV (reference sequence). V gave up 5 bases and J gave up 7 bases; unmatched junction bases: 2.

The chain couples TRBV18 to TRBJ2-7, with 7 bases matching TRBD1. The J segment lost 1 base and the V segment lost 5 bases, leaving 2 bases of the junction unmatched. Germline V lookup: CDR1 KGHSH, CDR2 LQKENI. The CDR3 is made up of 13 amino acids. The CDR3 region has the DNA TGTGCCAGCTCAGGACAGGTTTCCTACGAGCAGTACTTC. This codes for CASSGQVSYEQYF. The full variable domain, in which reference TRBV18 and TRBJ2-7 provide the parts outside the CDR3, is NAGVMQNPRHLVRRRGQEARLRCSPMKGHSHVYWYRQLPEEGLKFMVYLQKENIIDESGMPKERFSAEFPKEGPSILRIQQVVRGDSAAYFCASSGQVSYEQYFGPGTRLTVT.

The gene calls are TRBV28 and TRBJ1-5, with TRBD1 matching over 8 bases. Germline V gene data show CDR1 as MDHEN and CDR2 as SYDVKM. The CDR3 contains 14 residues. Germline trimming cut 5 bases from V and 5 bases from J; bases unmatched to any gene: 5. In DNA, the CDR3 is TGTGCCAGCAGTCCCGGACAGGGTGATCAGCCCCAGCATTTT. Encoded protein: CASSPGQGDQPQHF.

This rearrangement joins TRBV19 to TRBJ1-5; the match to TRBD1 covers 7 bases. Germline trimming cut 6 bases from V and 1 base from J; bases unmatched to any gene: 6. CDR3 length: 15 amino acids. The germline CDR1 and CDR2 sequences are LNHDA and SQIVND (reference sequence). CDR3 coding DNA: TGTGCCAGTAGCCCAAGGGGGCTGAGCAATCAGCCCCAGCATTTT. Encoded protein: CASSPRGLSNQPQHF.

CDR3 residues: CASSPGITDTQYF. In DNA form, the CDR3 reads TGTGCCAGCAGTCCAGGGATCACAGATACGCAGTATTTT. The chain combines TRBV6-5 with TRBJ2-3; a weak D match, TRBD1 (5 bases). Between the trimmed V and J ends, which lost 5 bases and 2 bases, there was a span of 8 bases. This CDR3 spans 13 amino acids. Germline CDR1 and CDR2: MNHEY and SVGAGI.

V and J are TRBV18 and TRBJ1-4, with 9 positions matching TRBD1. CDR3 length equals 16 residues. J gave up 11 bases and V 3 bases, and 13 bases lay outside the gene matches. Germline V gene lookup returns CDR1 KGHSH and CDR2 LQKENI. The CDR3 DNA follows: TGTGCCAGCTCACCCCTCGCCGGGACAGGGTTGGACAAACTGTTTTTT. As protein: CASSPLAGTGLDKLFF.